These 31 T cell receptor beta chains were sequenced from one sample in a study of blood T cell repertoires in COVID-19. Only in-frame clones appear in the TCRdb table, and some are missing; sequencing was by immunoSEQ multiplex PCR. Here the sample spans some 21,000 clones, roughly 80% being singletons. The specimen was peripheral blood. The source of these receptors is a man in his forties with acute or convalescent COVID-19.

The rearrangement joins TRBV6-5 to TRBJ1-1, with 9 bases that match TRBD1. Trimming took 9 bases from V and 3 from J; bases not matched to a gene: 5. Germline CDR1 MNHEY, CDR2 SVGAGI. The CDR3 sequence is 13 residues long. CDR3 in DNA: TGTGCCAGTAACAGGGGGCGGGACACTGAAGCTTTCTTT. Amino acids: CASNRGRDTEAFF.

This sequence joins TRBV28 and TRBJ1-5, with 7 bases fitting TRBD1. CDR3 size: 14 residues. Germline-derived CDR1 and CDR2 are MDHEN and SYDVKM. Trimming cost V 8 bases and J 3 bases; bases outside gene matches: 7. The CDR3 DNA sequence: TGTGCCAGCGGGGACAGAGTCAACAATCAGCCCCAGCATTTT. It translates to CASGDRVNNQPQHF.

The J gene is TRBJ1-6, the V gene TRBV5-4; tentative D call: TRBD1 (5 bases). CDR3 length equals 15 residues. Germline assignment: CDR1 SGHNT and CDR2 YYREEE (reference sequence). Trimming cost V 1 base and J 8 bases, with 13 bases left between them. The chain's CDR3 is CASSLNGARDSPLHF. Written as DNA, the CDR3 is TGTGCCAGCAGCTTGAATGGGGCCCGGGATTCACCCCTCCACTTT.

The table lists this clone with a few counts. J is TRBJ1-3 and V is TRBV30, with 8 bases aligning to TRBD1. Germline values: CDR1 GTSNPN, CDR2 SVGIG (reference sequence). This CDR3 has 17 residues. Losses at the gene ends were 2 bases for V and 0 bases for J; bases not matched to a gene: 9. CDR3 nucleotide sequence: TGTGCCTGGAGTTTGGGGACAGGTGGATACTCTGGAAACACCATATATTTT. Residues: CAWSLGTGGYSGNTIYF.

The V gene is TRBV15, the J gene TRBJ1-1; D perhaps matches TRBD1 (6 bases). V was trimmed by 8 bases and J by 4 bases, leaving 11 bases between them. Germline V gene data show CDR1 as LNHNV and CDR2 as YYDKDF (reference sequence). CDR3 length: 12 residues. The DNA of the CDR3 is TGTGCCACCCGGGGGGCGAGCACTGAAGCTTTCTTT. It is translated as CATRGASTEAFF. Filled out from reference TRBV15 and TRBJ1-1, the complete variable domain reads DAMVIQNPRYQVTQFGKPVTLSCSQTLNHNVMYWYQQKSSQAPKLLFHYYDKDFNNEADTPDNFQSRRPNTSFCFLDIRSPGLGDTAMYLCATRGASTEAFFGQGTRLTVV.

V usage is TRBV4-1 and J usage is TRBJ1-1; no firm D call. This CDR3 spans 13 amino acids. Looked up from germline, CDR1 is MGHRA and CDR2 is YSYEKL. Trimming pared 6 bases from V and 2 bases from J, leaving 10 bases between. DNA of the CDR3: TGCGCCAGCAGAACGACACTCAACACTGAAGCTTTCTTT. Translation: CASRTTLNTEAFF.

The chain recombines TRBV12-3 or TRBV12-4 with TRBJ1-2, with D perhaps matching TRBD1 (5 bases). Trimming took off 3 bases at V and 6 bases at J, with 11 bases between the two ends. The CDR3 sequence is 13 residues long. The CDR3 spells CASSFKGRDGYTF. The CDR3 nucleotides are TGTGCCAGCAGTTTCAAGGGGCGCGATGGCTACACCTTC.

This chain links TRBV29-1 with TRBJ1-1, with 7 bases identical to TRBD1. CDR3 size: 14 residues. Germline V CDR1 and CDR2: SQVTM, ANQGSEA. Germline trimming cut 6 bases from V and 0 bases from J; bases unmatched to any gene: 7. CDR3 region: CSVLDRVMNTEAFF. The CDR3 DNA is TGCAGCGTGCTCGACAGGGTCATGAACACTGAAGCTTTCTTT.

This chain joins TRBV18 and TRBJ1-1, with D unresolved. In germline, CDR1 is KGHSH, CDR2 LQKENI. There are 13 residues in the CDR3. The V end lost 3 bases, the J end lost 9 bases, and 14 bases lay between the germline ends. CDR3 DNA: TGTGCCAGCTCACCGCCAGACCGGAGCAAAGCTTTCTTT. It specifies CASSPPDRSKAFF.

CDR3 in amino acids: CASSFGARGTEAFF. The DNA of the CDR3 is TGTGCCAGCAGCTTCGGGGCGCGGGGCACTGAAGCTTTCTTT. The chain links TRBV7-9 to TRBJ1-1; possible D gene TRBD1, 5 bases. CDR3 size: 14 residues. CDR1 is SEHNR, CDR2 FQNEAQ, per germline (reference sequence). The V end was cut by 3 bases, the J end by 4 bases, with 12 bases between.

The CDR3, as DNA: TGTGCCACCAGCAGACAGGACAGCCGTAATGAAAAACTGTTTTTT. Translated: CATSRQDSRNEKLFF. The chain joins TRBV15 to TRBJ1-4; D might be TRBD1 (6 bases). This CDR3 comprises 15 residues. In germline, CDR1 is LNHNV, CDR2 YYDKDF (reference sequence). Trimming took off 2 bases at V and 4 bases at J, with 11 bases between the two ends.

The CDR3 region has the DNA TGTGCCAGCAGCCTAAGCACAGGGGTCCGTATAAATGAGCAGTTCTTC. The encoded protein is CASSLSTGVRINEQFF. This chain connects TRBV3-1 (or the pseudogene TRBV3-2) to TRBJ2-1; TRBD1 aligns across 7 bases. Germline V gives CDR1 LGHDT, CDR2 YNNKEL (reference sequence). Trimming removed 4 bases from V and 7 bases from J; junction bases left unmatched: 13. The CDR3 length is 16 residues.

This sequence joins TRBV18 and TRBJ2-1; 10 bases line up with TRBD2. Germline V CDR1 and CDR2: KGHSH, LQKENI. The CDR3 extends over 18 amino acids. J gave up 2 bases and V 6 bases, and 13 bases lay outside the gene matches. CDR3 region: CASSQDRLAGVAYNEQFF. The CDR3 DNA follows: TGTGCCAGCTCTCAAGACCGTCTAGCGGGAGTGGCCTACAATGAGCAGTTCTTC.

V is TRBV7-2 and J is TRBJ2-5; D might be TRBD1 (6 bases). Germline V gene sequence: CDR1 SGHTA, CDR2 FQGNSA. The CDR3 length is 15 residues. V shed 5 bases and J shed 1 base, with 14 bases lying between them. This CDR3 reads CASSQQGGGQETQYF. DNA of the CDR3: TGTGCCAGCAGCCAACAGGGCGGTGGCCAAGAGACCCAGTACTTC.

The chain links TRBV5-1 to TRBJ2-2; 7 bases are shared with TRBD1. Germline V gene data show CDR1 as SGHRS and CDR2 as YFSETQ. J was trimmed by 7 bases and V by 2 bases; bases with no gene match: 5. The CDR3 is made up of 14 amino acids. CDR3 sequence (DNA): TGCGCCAGCAGCTTCCGGGACAGCGGCGGGGAGCTGTTTTTT. Its translation is CASSFRDSGGELFF. Variable domain in full (rest from reference TRBV5-1 and TRBJ2-2): KAGVTQTPRYLIKTRGQQVTLSCSPISGHRSVSWYQQTPGQGLQFLFEYFSETQRNKGNFPGRFSGRQFSNSRSEMNVSTLELGDSALYLCASSFRDSGGELFFGEGSRLTVL.

The chain is built from TRBV6-2 or TRBV6-3 and TRBJ2-3; maybe TRBD1 (8 bases). CDR1 MNHEY and CDR2 SVGEGT come from the germline V gene. Trimming shortened V by 5 bases and J by 2 bases, and 17 bases separated the two germline ends. The CDR3 runs 16 residues. The chain's CDR3 is CASSGTTGGATDTQYF. The CDR3 region has the DNA TGTGCCAGCAGTGGGACTACAGGGGGGGCCACAGATACGCAGTATTTT.

This clone was picked up a small number of times. The chain is built from TRBV5-1 and TRBJ1-1; D is unclear. V lost 5 bases and J 4 bases, leaving 12 bases between the germline ends. CDR3 length: 13 residues. Germline V lookup: CDR1 SGHRS, CDR2 YFSETQ. Here the CDR3 reads CASRAGFGTEAFF. CDR3 nucleotide sequence: TGCGCCAGCAGGGCGGGCTTCGGCACTGAAGCTTTCTTT.

This chain links TRBV5-6 with TRBJ2-7, with a weak D call TRBD1 (5 bases). The CDR3 is 13 amino acids. V was trimmed by 1 base and J by 3 bases, leaving 8 bases between them. The V gene's germline CDR1 is SGHDT and CDR2 YYEEEE. Here the CDR3 reads CASSLQGIYEQYF. For the CDR3, the DNA is TGTGCCAGCAGCTTGCAGGGAATCTACGAGCAGTACTTC. Full variable domain (rest looked up from reference TRBV5-6 and TRBJ2-7): DAGVTQSPTHLIKTRGQQVTLRCSPKSGHDTVSWYQQALGQGPQFIFQYYEEEERQRGNFPDRFSGHQFPNYSSELNVNALLLGDSALYLCASSLQGIYEQYFGPGTRLTVT.

The rearrangement uses TRBV14 and TRBJ1-4, with unresolved D. The CDR3 loop spans 14 amino acids. Germline V lookup: CDR1 SGHDN, CDR2 FVKESK. V was pared by 2 bases and J by 8 bases, with 12 bases between. In nucleotides, the CDR3 is TGTGCCAGCAGCCAAAGAGGGTTCGGGGAAAAACTGTTTTTT. It yields the protein CASSQRGFGEKLFF.

The V and J genes are TRBV20-1 and TRBJ2-1; D not resolved. The CDR3 is made up of 10 amino acids. The germline V and J ends were trimmed by 3 bases and 6 bases, with 3 bases remaining between them. The germline gives CDR1 DFQATT, CDR2 SNEGSKA (reference sequence). CDR3 in DNA: TGCAGTGCTAGCTTCAATGAGCAGTTCTTC. This gives the protein CSASFNEQFF.

The V call is TRBV29-1, the J call TRBJ2-1; 11 nucleotides line up with TRBD1. Germline V lookup: CDR1 SQVTM, CDR2 ANQGSEA. CDR3 size: 13 residues. V lost 7 bases to trimming and J lost 6 bases; unmatched junction nucleotides: 5. The chain's CDR3 is CSGGQGAFNEQFF. The CDR3 DNA is TGCAGCGGTGGACAGGGGGCGTTCAATGAGCAGTTCTTC.

J is TRBJ2-1 and V is TRBV9; 10 bases fit TRBD1. Germline CDR1 and CDR2: SGDLS and YYNGEE. The CDR3 runs to 15 residues. V trimming: 0 bases; J trimming: 3 bases; junction bases outside the gene matches: 0. The CDR3 here is CASSVGDRGYNEQFF. The CDR3 nucleotides read TGTGCCAGCAGCGTAGGGGACAGGGGCTACAATGAGCAGTTCTTC.

As DNA, the CDR3 is TGTGCCAGCAGTAGACAGATCTCTGGGGCCAACGTCCTGACTTTC. Protein: CASSRQISGANVLTF. The rearrangement joins TRBV6-6 to TRBJ2-6; D perhaps matches TRBD1 (5 bases). This CDR3 contains 15 residues. Germline assignment: CDR1 MNHNY and CDR2 SVGAGI (reference sequence). The V end lost 5 bases, the J end lost 0 bases, and 8 bases lay between the germline ends.

This chain joins TRBV27 and TRBJ2-7, with 7 bases lining up with TRBD2. Germline CDR1 reads MNHEY; CDR2 reads SMNVEV (reference sequence). The CDR3 is 13 residues long. The junction had 1 base not matched to a gene; V was cut back by 2 bases and J by 3 bases. The CDR3 loop reads CASSLTSVYEQYF. The CDR3 DNA reads TGTGCCAGCAGTTTAACTAGCGTCTACGAGCAGTACTTC.

The chain links TRBV5-1 to TRBJ2-7; no clear D. The CDR3 has 17 residues. Germline V gene lookup returns CDR1 SGHRS and CDR2 YFSETQ. Trimming removed 6 bases at V and 5 bases at J, with 27 bases between. In DNA, the CDR3 is TGCGCCAGCACCTCACTCTTCGACGAGCCTAGTATACACGAGCAGTACTTC. Encoded protein: CASTSLFDEPSIHEQYF.

The CDR3 protein is CASSLGEDWSQGHEQYF. Written as DNA, the CDR3 is TGCGCCAGCAGCTTGGGTGAAGATTGGTCGCAGGGCCACGAGCAGTACTTC. The V and J genes are TRBV5-1 and TRBJ2-7; D is possibly TRBD1 (5 bases). Germline assignment: CDR1 SGHRS and CDR2 YFSETQ. The CDR3 loop spans 17 amino acids. Deletions cut 0 bases from V and 5 bases from J, with 21 bases between.

The CDR3 DNA sequence: TGTGCCAGCAGCTCTCGTTCCAAGACTGATTACAATGAGCAGTTCTTC. This sequence encodes CASSSRSKTDYNEQFF. The V call is TRBV13, the J call TRBJ2-1; no reliable D call. The V end lost 4 bases, the J end lost 4 bases, and 17 bases lay between the germline ends. This CDR3 is built from 16 residues. Germline assignment: CDR1 PRHDT and CDR2 FYEKMQ (reference sequence).

The gene calls are TRBV4-2 and TRBJ2-1; the D gene is possibly TRBD1 (6 bases). The CDR3 extends over 13 amino acids. The germline CDR1 and CDR2 sequences are LGHNA and YNFKEQ. V was trimmed by 0 bases and J by 10 bases, leaving 10 bases between them. For the CDR3, the DNA is TGTGCCAGCAGCCAAGATCTCAGGGGAGAGCAGTTCTTC. Translation: CASSQDLRGEQFF.

The chain uses TRBV7-2 and TRBJ1-1; D perhaps matches TRBD1 (6 bases). CDR1 is SGHTA and CDR2 is FQGNSA in the germline V gene. The V end lost 5 bases, the J end lost 4 bases, and 14 bases lay between the germline ends. The CDR3 spans 14 residues. The CDR3 region has the DNA TGTGCCAGCAGCCTACAAGGGGGGGGCACTGAAGCTTTCTTT. Translating it yields CASSLQGGGTEAFF.

Here the CDR3 reads CASSPLERGMADTQYF. The DNA of the CDR3 is TGTGCCAGCAGCCCCTTGGAGCGGGGAATGGCAGATACGCAGTATTTT. V usage is TRBV3-1 (or the pseudogene TRBV3-2) and J usage is TRBJ2-3, with 7 bases that match TRBD2. V shed 4 bases, J shed 4 bases, and the junction held 11 bases outside the gene matches. This CDR3 is built from 16 residues. From germline, CDR1 is LGHDT and CDR2 YNNKEL (reference sequence).

J is TRBJ1-4 and V is TRBV7-2; D is unclear. V gave up 4 bases and J gave up 3 bases, with 6 bases separating them. The CDR3 runs 13 residues. CDR1 and CDR2 (germline): SGHTA, FQGNSA. The CDR3 DNA follows: TGTGCCAGCAGCTCCGTTTCTAATGAAAAACTGTTTTTT. It yields the protein CASSSVSNEKLFF.